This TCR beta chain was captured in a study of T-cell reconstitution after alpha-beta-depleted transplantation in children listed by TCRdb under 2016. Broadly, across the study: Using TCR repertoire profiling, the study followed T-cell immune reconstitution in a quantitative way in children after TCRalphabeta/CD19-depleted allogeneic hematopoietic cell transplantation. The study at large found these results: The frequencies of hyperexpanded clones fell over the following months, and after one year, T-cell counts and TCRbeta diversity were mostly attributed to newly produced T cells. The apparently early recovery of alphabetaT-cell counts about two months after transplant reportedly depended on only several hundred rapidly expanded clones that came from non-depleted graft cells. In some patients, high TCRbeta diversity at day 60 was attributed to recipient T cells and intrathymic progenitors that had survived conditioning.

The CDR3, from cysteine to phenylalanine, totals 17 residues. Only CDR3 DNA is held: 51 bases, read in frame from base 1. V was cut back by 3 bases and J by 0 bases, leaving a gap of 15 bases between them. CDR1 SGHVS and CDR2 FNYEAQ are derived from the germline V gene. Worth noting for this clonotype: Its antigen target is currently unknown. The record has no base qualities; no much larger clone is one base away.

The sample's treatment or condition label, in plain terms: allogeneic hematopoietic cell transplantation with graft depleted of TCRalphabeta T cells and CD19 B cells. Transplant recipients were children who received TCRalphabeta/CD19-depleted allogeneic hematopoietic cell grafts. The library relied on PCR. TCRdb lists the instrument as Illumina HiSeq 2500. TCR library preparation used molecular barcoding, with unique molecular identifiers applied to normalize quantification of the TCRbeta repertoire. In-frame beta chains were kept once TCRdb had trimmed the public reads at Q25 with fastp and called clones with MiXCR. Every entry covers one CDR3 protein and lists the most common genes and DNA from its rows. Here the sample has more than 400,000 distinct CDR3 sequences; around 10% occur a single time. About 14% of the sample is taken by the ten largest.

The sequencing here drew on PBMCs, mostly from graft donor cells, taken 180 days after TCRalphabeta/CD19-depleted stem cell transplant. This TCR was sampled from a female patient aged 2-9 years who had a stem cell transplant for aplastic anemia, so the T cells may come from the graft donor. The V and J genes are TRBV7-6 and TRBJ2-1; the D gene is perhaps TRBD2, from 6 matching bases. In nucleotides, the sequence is TGTGCCAGCAGCTTGGCGGCTAGCGCCTACTCCTACAATGAGCAGTTCTTC. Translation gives CASSLAASAYSYNEQFF.